This is a list of T cell receptor beta chains from one sample in a study of blood T cell repertoires in COVID-19. Using immunoSEQ multiplex PCR, the repertoire was profiled, and TCRdb retains in-frame clones only, with some absent. The table records more than 250,000 clones, roughly 83% of them present only once. What was sequenced was peripheral blood. Receptors originate from a man aged 55 to 70 who had recovered from COVID-19. Each CDR3 is given with its conserved first and last residue. The D gene is left open where the match is weak. Only part of the rows carry a size: once, few, many, or a class if the clone is expanded.

d_gene	abundance	v_gene	j_gene	CDR3aa	CDR3nt
NA	NA	TRBV5-1	TRBJ2-6	CASSLRARQRLSGANVLTF	TGCGCCAGCAGCTTGAGGGCCCGACAGCGCCTCTCTGGGGCCAACGTCCTGACTTTC
TRBD1	NA	TRBV18	TRBJ2-7	CASSPNQGTRGLYEQYF	TGTGCCAGCTCACCGAATCAAGGAACCAGGGGGCTCTACGAGCAGTACTTC
NA	NA	TRBV6-1	TRBJ1-5	CASSEDPQGFHQPQHF	TGTGCCAGCAGTGAAGACCCACAGGGTTTTCATCAGCCCCAGCATTTT
TRBD1	NA	TRBV5-1	TRBJ2-7	CASSPAGQVLYEQYF	TGCGCCAGCAGCCCGGCGGGACAGGTCCTCTACGAGCAGTACTTC
NA	NA	TRBV7-2	TRBJ1-2	CASSLEGQGWDGYTF	TGTGCCAGCAGCTTAGAAGGCCAGGGGTGGGATGGCTACACCTTC
NA	NA	TRBV7-2	TRBJ2-4	CASSLMGSGSPGGKNIQYF	TGTGCCAGCAGCTTAATGGGATCGGGGTCGCCGGGCGGCAAAAACATTCAGTACTTC
NA	NA	TRBV29-1	TRBJ2-1	CSGGQTNNEQFF	TGCAGTGGAGGACAGACAAACAATGAGCAGTTCTTC
TRBD2	NA	TRBV19	TRBJ2-7	CASTPQAGIYEQYF	TGTGCCAGTACCCCCCAAGCGGGAATCTACGAGCAGTACTTC
NA	NA	TRBV18	TRBJ2-3	CASSPRTDTSTDTQYF	TGTGCCAGCTCGCCCAGGACAGACACCAGCACAGATACGCAGTATTTT
TRBD2	NA	TRBV6-1	TRBJ2-1	CASSELIAGGSDPRGEQFF	TGTGCCAGCAGTGAATTGATAGCGGGAGGGTCCGACCCCAGGGGTGAGCAGTTCTTC
TRBD1	NA	TRBV29-1	TRBJ2-1	CSVEDRGVLNEQFF	TGCAGCGTAGAGGACAGGGGAGTTCTTAATGAGCAGTTCTTC
NA	NA	TRBV24-1	TRBJ2-2	CATQRGQTNTGELFF	TGTGCCACCCAGCGAGGACAAACGAACACCGGGGAGCTGTTTTTT
NA	NA	TRBV3-1/TRBV3-2	TRBJ2-2	CASSPLANTGELFF	TGTGCCAGCAGCCCACTAGCGAACACCGGGGAGCTGTTTTTT
TRBD1	NA	TRBV27	TRBJ1-5	CASSPRTGVINQPQHF	TGTGCCAGCAGTCCCCGGACAGGGGTAATCAATCAGCCCCAGCATTTT
TRBD1	NA	TRBV30	TRBJ2-5	CAWGTGAETQYF	TGTGCCTGGGGAACAGGGGCAGAGACCCAGTACTTC
TRBD1	NA	TRBV7-9	TRBJ2-5	CATRQGNGETQYF	TGTGCCACCAGACAGGGGAACGGGGAGACCCAGTACTTC
TRBD1	NA	TRBV29-1	TRBJ2-2	CSVLPGQGGTGELFF	TGCAGCGTTCTTCCGGGACAGGGGGGCACCGGGGAGCTGTTTTTT
TRBD1	NA	TRBV5-1	TRBJ2-1	CASSLAPGQGYNEQFF	TGCGCCAGCAGCTTGGCCCCGGGACAGGGATACAATGAGCAGTTCTTC
NA	NA	TRBV30	TRBJ2-3	CAWNTGARGGPQYF	TGTGCCTGGAATACAGGGGCCAGGGGAGGTCCGCAGTATTTT
TRBD1	NA	TRBV9	TRBJ1-1	CASSIQTGSTEAFF	TGTGCCAGCAGCATCCAGACAGGGAGCACTGAAGCTTTCTTT
NA	NA	TRBV6-6	TRBJ2-2	CASSYNYNTGELFF	TGTGCCAGCAGTTATAACTACAACACCGGGGAGCTGTTTTTT
NA	once	TRBV30	TRBJ2-1	CAWSGGNEQFF	TGTGCCTGGAGTGGCGGGAATGAGCAGTTCTTC
NA	NA	TRBV5-8	TRBJ2-6	CASDRRSGANVLTF	TGTGCCAGCGATAGGAGGTCGGGGGCCAACGTCCTGACTTTC
TRBD2	few	TRBV10-3	TRBJ2-1	CAISESERGPYNEQFF	TGTGCCATCAGTGAGTCGGAGCGGGGGCCCTACAATGAGCAGTTCTTC
NA	NA	TRBV3-1/TRBV3-2	TRBJ1-3	CASSQGEFSGNTIYF	TGTGCCAGCAGCCAAGGCGAGTTCTCTGGAAACACCATATATTTT
TRBD2	NA	TRBV5-4	TRBJ2-5	CASSLQETSGRLQETQYF	TGTGCCAGCAGCTTGCAAGAGACTAGCGGGAGGCTACAAGAGACCCAGTACTTC
NA	NA	TRBV27	TRBJ2-1	CASSLAFGNEQFF	TGTGCCAGCAGTCTAGCGTTCGGCAATGAGCAGTTCTTC
TRBD2	NA	TRBV2	TRBJ2-1	CASSEAREGAREQFF	TGTGCCAGCAGTGAAGCGAGGGAGGGTGCGAGGGAGCAGTTCTTC
NA	NA	TRBV5-1	TRBJ2-7	CASAFTGTPTVYEQYF	TGCGCCAGTGCCTTCACCGGGACACCAACAGTCTACGAGCAGTACTTC
TRBD2	NA	TRBV19	TRBJ2-7	CASSTAGLAGVEQYF	TGTGCCAGTAGTACGGCGGGACTAGCGGGGGTCGAGCAGTACTTC
TRBD2	NA	TRBV30	TRBJ2-3	CAWSVNTWWVAGSTDTQYF	TGTGCCTGGAGTGTGAATACCTGGTGGGTAGCGGGCAGCACAGATACGCAGTATTTT
NA	NA	TRBV3-1/TRBV3-2	TRBJ1-6	CASSQEGARGSPLHF	TGTGCCAGCAGTCAAGAAGGAGCTAGAGGTTCACCCCTCCACTTT
NA	NA	TRBV21-1	TRBJ2-4	CASSPPPGEGAKNIQYF	TGTGCCAGCAGCCCTCCGCCGGGGGAGGGGGCCAAAAACATTCAGTACTTC
TRBD2	NA	TRBV7-6	TRBJ2-1	CASSLLAGGPNEQFF	TGTGCCAGCAGCTTACTAGCGGGGGGCCCCAATGAGCAGTTCTTC
NA	NA	TRBV5-5	TRBJ2-1	CASSRTTPGINEQFF	TGTGCCAGCAGCCGGACCACTCCGGGAATCAATGAGCAGTTCTTC
NA	few	TRBV28	TRBJ1-3	CASRVQGTAGNTIYF	TGTGCCAGCAGGGTACAGGGTACGGCTGGAAACACCATATATTTT
NA	few	TRBV6-4	TRBJ1-5	CASSVDRAQPQHF	TGTGCCAGCAGTGTCGACAGAGCCCAGCCCCAGCATTTT
TRBD2	NA	TRBV29-1	TRBJ2-3	CSALGSGTSGRTDTQYF	TGCAGCGCCTTGGGGTCCGGGACTAGCGGTCGCACAGATACGCAGTATTTT
NA	NA	TRBV4-2	TRBJ1-2	CASSQPDRTYGYTF	TGTGCCAGCAGCCAACCGGACAGAACATATGGCTACACCTTC
NA	many	TRBV5-1	TRBJ1-2	CASSPVDPSGGYTF	TGCGCCAGCAGCCCCGTTGATCCCTCGGGGGGCTACACCTTC
TRBD1	NA	TRBV2	TRBJ2-5	CASSEMGQYQETQYF	TGTGCCAGCAGTGAGATGGGACAGTACCAAGAGACCCAGTACTTC
TRBD1	NA	TRBV30	TRBJ1-2	CAWRYPVRQGDGYTF	TGTGCCTGGAGATACCCTGTAAGACAGGGCGATGGCTACACCTTC
NA	NA	TRBV7-9	TRBJ2-7	CASSRRQSLPYEQYF	TGTGCCAGCAGCCGAAGACAGTCCCTTCCCTACGAGCAGTACTTC
NA	NA	TRBV29-1	TRBJ2-1	CSVDSIHSYNEQFF	TGCAGCGTTGATAGTATTCACTCCTACAATGAGCAGTTCTTC
NA	NA	TRBV6-2/TRBV6-3	TRBJ2-5	CASSYSRRTAYQETQYF	TGTGCCAGCAGTTACTCGCGCCGGACAGCGTACCAAGAGACCCAGTACTTC